Listed here are 27 T cell receptor beta chains from one sample, sequenced in a study of glioma-infiltrating T cells. Amplification of TCR alpha and beta CDR3 regions from RNA used iRepertoire nested multiplex PCR. A single record per CDR3 protein comes from TCRdb applying MiXCR to the multiplex PCR reads. The sample records about 130,000 distinct CDR3 sequences, around 25% being singletons. Sequenced: glioma tissue, nonneoplastic brain tissue, or PBMCs (not recorded which). All receptors come from a human donor with low-grade glioma or glioblastoma, undergoing nonglioma brain surgery, or in good health (not recorded which).

This clonotype was detected ten times or more. The V gene is TRBV6-1, the J gene TRBJ2-7; 8 nucleotides align to TRBD2. The length of the CDR3 is 13 residues. Germline assignment: CDR1 MNHNS and CDR2 SASEGT. V shed 8 bases and J 6 bases; nucleotides not matched to a gene: 9. The CDR3 reads CASWGRTSPEQYV. CDR3 coding DNA: TGTGCCAGCTGGGGCAGGACTAGCCCCGAGCAGTACGTC.

This clonotype was observed a few times. The V and J genes are TRBV2 and TRBJ1-4; no firm D call. CDR1 SNHLY and CDR2 FYNNEI come from the germline V gene. V was cut by 6 bases and J by 0 bases, with 14 bases left in between. This CDR3 has 16 residues. CDR3 protein: CASSTWIVATNEKLFF. DNA of the CDR3: TGTGCCAGCAGCACCTGGATTGTTGCAACTAATGAAAAACTGTTTTTT.

This clonotype has only a few counts. A much larger clone differs from this one at a single base, so this may be a read error. The V and J genes are TRBV12-3 or TRBV12-4 and TRBJ1-1; D is unclear. The CDR3 spans 11 residues. V lost 7 bases and J 1 base, leaving 4 bases between the germline ends. Here the CDR3 DNA reads TGTGCCAGCACCTCGAACACTGAAGCTTTCTTT. Translation gives CASTSNTEAFF.

This clonotype has ten or more counts. The rearrangement joins TRBV6-1 to TRBJ2-5; D is perhaps TRBD1 (5 bases). The germline gives CDR1 MNHNS, CDR2 SASEGT. The CDR3 is 14 residues long. V dropped 6 bases and J dropped 4 bases, with 15 bases sitting between them. The CDR3, as DNA: TGTGCCAGCAGCCCACAGGTATTCGGAGAGACCCAGTACTTC. This sequence encodes CASSPQVFGETQYF.

Ten or more counts support this clonotype. This chain uses TRBV6-6 with TRBJ1-2, with a weak D call TRBD1 (6 bases). CDR3 size: 15 residues. Trimming took off 0 bases at V and 4 bases at J, with 12 bases between the two ends. Germline V gene data show CDR1 as MNHNY and CDR2 as SVGAGI (reference sequence). The CDR3, as DNA: TGTGCCAGCAGTTACTCTTTAGGGGGTGGCTATGGCTACACCTTC. Translation gives CASSYSLGGGYGYTF.

Details on this clonotype: Since a much larger clone is just one base distant, this may be a read error. J is TRBJ2-3 and V is TRBV7-2; D is uncertain. V lost 2 bases, J lost 6 bases, and 9 bases lay in between. Germline V lookup: CDR1 SGHTA, CDR2 FQGNSA. This CDR3 is built from 13 residues. CDR3 bases: TGTGCCAGCAGCTTAACGGAGACGGATACGCAGTATTTT. As protein: CASSLTETDTQYF.

The chain couples TRBV11-1 to TRBJ1-4; maybe TRBD1 (5 bases). V was trimmed by 9 bases and J by 4 bases, leaving 15 bases between them. The CDR3 contains 14 residues. The germline CDR1 and CDR2 sequences are SGHAT and FQDESV (reference sequence). CDR3 loop: CASSLMGGNEKLFF. Written as DNA, the CDR3 is TGTGCCAGTAGCCTGATGGGGGGTAATGAAAAACTGTTTTTT.

This clonotype appeared many times. V and J are TRBV11-2 and TRBJ2-5; the match to TRBD2 covers 13 bases. The CDR3 is made up of 16 amino acids. Germline CDR1 SGHAT, CDR2 FQNNGV. J was trimmed by 1 base and V by 6 bases; bases with no gene match: 5. This chain's CDR3 is CASRATSGGTQETQYF. The CDR3 coding sequence is TGTGCCAGCAGGGCGACTAGCGGGGGGACCCAAGAGACCCAGTACTTC.

V and J are TRBV28 and TRBJ1-5; 10 nucleotides line up with TRBD1. V was pared by 2 bases and J by 1 base, with 2 bases of the junction left unmatched. CDR1 is MDHEN, CDR2 SYDVKM, per germline. This CDR3 is 16 amino acids long. The CDR3 loop is CASSLLGQGSNQPQHF. CDR3 bases: TGTGCCAGCAGTTTACTGGGACAGGGGAGCAATCAGCCCCAGCATTTT.

The chain carries TRBV2 and TRBJ1-1, with D hard to call. The CDR3 loop spans 13 amino acids. Trimming stripped 0 bases from V and 10 bases from J, with 12 bases between. Germline CDR1 SNHLY, CDR2 FYNNEI. Here the CDR3 DNA reads TGTGCCAGCAGTGAAGCACAACGGGGAAGAGCTTTCTTT. Amino acids: CASSEAQRGRAFF.

This clonotype was counted ten times or more. CDR3 coding DNA: TGCGCCAGCAGCCCCCCAAGGCGATACAATGAGCAGTTCTTC. Translation: CASSPPRRYNEQFF. The chain carries TRBV4-1 and TRBJ2-1; D is unclear. The CDR3 sequence is 14 residues long. V lost 4 bases and J 4 bases, leaving 11 bases between the germline ends. Germline CDR1 reads MGHRA; CDR2 reads YSYEKL.

CDR3 in DNA: TGTGCCAGCAGTGGAGCCGGGACAGGTCGAAGGGGGTACACCTTC. This sequence encodes CASSGAGTGRRGYTF. The chain is built from TRBV2 and TRBJ1-2, with 8 bases that match TRBD1. In germline, CDR1 is SNHLY, CDR2 FYNNEI. This CDR3 has 15 amino acids. With V trimmed by 4 bases and J by 11 bases, 15 bases remained unmatched.

The V and J genes are TRBV14 and TRBJ2-3; D tentatively fits TRBD1 or TRBD2 (5 bases each). The V gene's germline CDR1 is SGHDN and CDR2 FVKESK. The CDR3 spans 13 residues. Trimming took 4 bases from V and 7 from J, leaving 12 bases between them. Here the CDR3 DNA reads TGTGCCAGCAGCCCTGGGACCGTGTATACGCAGTATTTT. Translation: CASSPGTVYTQYF.

This clonotype was detected ten times or more. The chain carries TRBV6-1 and TRBJ2-3; 10 positions match TRBD2. This CDR3 contains 17 residues. Unmatched junction bases numbered 10, after V lost 2 bases and J lost 5 bases. In germline, CDR1 is MNHNS, CDR2 SASEGT. The CDR3 region has the DNA TGTGCCAGCAGTGAACCTCCACTAGCGGGGAGCGGAGATACGCAGTATTTT. Residues: CASSEPPLAGSGDTQYF.

Note on this clonotype: The junction does not match germline at one end; this may be a read error. V gene TRBV7-9 combines with J gene TRBJ2-5, with D possibly matching TRBD1 (6 bases). In germline, CDR1 is SEHNR, CDR2 FQNEAQ (reference sequence). The CDR3 totals 14 residues. CDR3 bases: TGTGCCAGCAGCGGGACACAATTCCAAGGGACCCAGTACTTC. Protein sequence: CASSGTQFQGTQYF.

The chain is built from TRBV6-2 or TRBV6-3 and TRBJ2-3, with 9 bases fitting TRBD1. Per germline, CDR1 MNHEY and CDR2 SVGEGT. J lost 6 bases, V lost 4 bases, and 2 bases had no gene match. The CDR3 totals 13 residues. This CDR3 reads CASSWDREDTQYF. The CDR3 bases are TGTGCCAGCAGTTGGGACAGGGAGGATACGCAGTATTTT.

The CDR3 protein is CSVWVEANTGELFF. CDR3 coding DNA: TGCAGCGTTTGGGTAGAGGCGAACACCGGGGAGCTGTTTTTT. The V call is TRBV29-1, the J call TRBJ2-2, with D hard to call. The CDR3 sequence is 14 residues long. From germline, CDR1 is SQVTM and CDR2 ANQGSEA. The V and J ends lost 5 bases and 0 bases respectively, with 10 bases between them.

This clonotype was detected ten times or more. The chain employs TRBV7-2 and TRBJ1-1, with D unresolved. Germline-derived CDR1 and CDR2 are SGHTA and FQGNSA. The CDR3 sequence is 13 residues long. Trimming left V 6 bases short and J 6 bases short, with 14 bases between. CDR3 nucleotide sequence: TGTGCCAGCAGTCCAAGGGTGATTTCTGAAGCTTTCTTT. Encoded protein: CASSPRVISEAFF.

This clonotype was observed at least ten times. The chain is built from TRBV28 and TRBJ1-1; 8 bases line up with TRBD1. Germline values: CDR1 MDHEN, CDR2 SYDVKM. The CDR3 totals 15 residues. V gave up 2 bases and J gave up 2 bases; unmatched junction bases: 4. In nucleotides, the CDR3 is TGTGCCAGCAGTTTAGCAGGGGGCGGTAACACTGAAGCTTTCTTT. It yields the protein CASSLAGGGNTEAFF.

This sequence joins TRBV29-1 and TRBJ2-5; 7 nucleotides agree with TRBD1. Germline V CDR1 and CDR2: SQVTM, ANQGSEA. This CDR3 has 12 amino acids. V was clipped by 6 bases and J by 4 bases; unmatched bases: 5. The CDR3 loop reads CSVPDRAETQYF. In DNA, the CDR3 is TGCAGCGTCCCCGACAGGGCAGAGACCCAGTACTTC.

J is TRBJ1-1 and V is TRBV20-1; D may be TRBD1 (5 bases). CDR1 is DFQATT and CDR2 is SNEGSKA in the germline V gene (reference sequence). CDR3 length equals 14 residues. Trimming stripped 6 bases from V and 1 base from J, with 15 bases between. In nucleotides, the CDR3 is TGCAGTGCACCACCCGGGACGGGGAACACTGAAGCTTTCTTT. Translated, it gives CSAPPGTGNTEAFF.

This clonotype was recorded many times. The CDR3 region is CASSQGRLEYNEQFF. The CDR3 nucleotides read TGTGCCAGCAGCCAAGGGAGGCTAGAATACAATGAGCAGTTCTTC. J is TRBJ2-1 and V is TRBV7-2; tentative D call: TRBD2 (6 bases). The CDR3 extends over 15 amino acids. CDR1 is SGHTA and CDR2 is FQGNSA in the germline V gene. V was shortened by 5 bases and J by 4 bases, with 15 bases between the two germline ends.

This clonotype has at least ten counts. The CDR3 region has the DNA TGCAGTGCTACCCCGATGCGGCTTTTGAACACTGAAGCTTTCTTT. Translation gives CSATPMRLLNTEAFF. The chain uses TRBV20-1 and TRBJ1-1; D unclear. CDR1 is DFQATT, CDR2 SNEGSKA, per germline (reference sequence). V lost 4 bases to trimming and J lost 0 bases, with 15 bases between them. The CDR3 spans 15 residues.

The chain uses TRBV9 and TRBJ1-5; no clear D gene. CDR1 is SGDLS, CDR2 YYNGEE, per germline. The ends were cut back, 3 bases at V and 1 base at J, with 8 bases in the middle. This CDR3 is built from 14 residues. The CDR3 is CASSDARSNQPQHF. The CDR3 nucleotides read TGTGCCAGCAGCGACGCAAGAAGCAATCAGCCCCAGCATTTT.

Worth noting for this clonotype: Only one base separates this from a far larger clonotype, so it likely reflects a read error. The chain employs TRBV7-2 and TRBJ2-3; D gene ambiguous. The CDR3 sequence is 10 residues long. In germline, CDR1 is SGHTA, CDR2 FQGNSA. The chain's CDR3 is CASSIDTQYF. For the CDR3, the DNA is TGTGCCAGCAGCATAGATACGCAGTATTTT.

This clonotype was counted only a few times. The rearrangement joins TRBV7-6 to TRBJ2-7; 7 nucleotides align to TRBD1. CDR3 length equals 16 residues. The germline gives CDR1 SGHVS, CDR2 FNYEAQ. The ends lost 5 bases at V and 3 bases at J; junction bases unmatched: 13. This chain's CDR3 is CASSHINTTGIYEQYV. DNA of the CDR3: TGTGCCAGCAGCCATATCAATACGACAGGGATCTACGAGCAGTACGTC.

The CDR3 DNA is TGTGCCAGCAGCTTAGACCCTCCGACAGGGTTCTCCGGAAACACCATATATTTT. It translates to CASSLDPPTGFSGNTIYF. The V call is TRBV7-8, the J call TRBJ1-3; 7 bases are a match to TRBD1. The CDR3 runs 18 residues. V lost 1 base, J lost 4 bases, and 13 bases stayed unmatched. Germline lookup yields CDR1 SGHVS and CDR2 FQNEAQ.